This TCR beta chain stems from a study of cutaneous CD30+ T cell lymphoproliferative disorder and hepatitis E listed by TCRdb under 2018. V is reduced by 0 bases and J by 4 bases, leaving a spacing of 9 bases between them. As encoded in the germline V gene, CDR1 is MGHRA while CDR2 is YSYEKL. The CDR3 spans 14 residues, from the cysteine through the phenylalanine. Only the CDR3 region is kept as DNA, spanning 42 bases read in frame from base 1. Library creation used the immunoSEQ multiplex PCR assay. The table comes from immuneACCESS by way of TCRdb, which keeps in-frame sequences with V and J called. Part of the clones is missing from these tables; in studies checked, under half for an unresolved V gene and the rest for unknown reasons. Recorded for this sample are more than 6,500 clones; just under 75% of them occurred a single time. The ten largest clones capture less than 1.2% of the sample. On this clone itself: The antigen it recognizes is unknown. Base-call qualities are not available, and no considerably larger clone is one nucleotide away.

Sequences were obtained from blood. The sequence is built from TRBV4-1 and TRBJ2-5; a tentative D call is TRBD2 (6 bases match). This TCR was sampled from a human donor with a cutaneous T cell lymphoproliferative disorder associated with hepatitis E virus. The encoded CDR3 is CASSQEGTGETQYF. The DNA reads TGCGCCAGCAGCCAAGAAGGGACTGGAGAGACCCAGTACTTC.